This T cell receptor beta chain emerged from a study of blood T cell repertoires in COVID-19. Germline loops: CDR1 MNHEY, CDR2 SMNVEV (reference sequence). Trimming cost V 3 bases and J 4 bases; bases outside gene matches: 6. The CDR3 runs to 16 residues. Method: immunoSEQ multiplex PCR; TCRdb's copy keeps in-frame clones and lacks some. The sample lists about 480,000 clones; 89% were seen once. This clone was seen once. The sequenced sample consisted of peripheral blood. The genes are TRBV27 and TRBJ2-7; TRBD2 aligns across 13 bases. This TCR came from a man younger than 35 with COVID-19, enrolled during active disease. The DNA for the CDR3 is TGTGCCAGCAGTTTTACTAGCGGGGGGGGGAATTACGAGCAGTACTTC. This translates into CASSFTSGGGNYEQYF.